The present T cell receptor (beta chain) was sequenced within a study of untreated major depressive disorder (dated by TCRdb to 2016 to 2019). Describing the broader study: This cross-sectional case-control study compared T cell phenotype and TCR repertoire between antidepressant-free major depressive disorder patients and individually matched non-depressed controls. The TCRbeta sequencing followed up on differences in Vbeta 5.1, Vbeta 11 and Vbeta 22 usage that flow cytometry had shown in the whole cohort.

The Qiagen DNeasy Blood and Tissue Kit was used to extract total genomic DNA from purified CD4+ T cells. Using immunoSEQ immunosequencing protocols, the TCRbeta CDR3 region, as defined by IMGT, was amplified and sequenced. Per the authors' processing: Preprocessing of raw sequence data for PCR and sequencing error correction was performed by the immunoSEQ service. The sequence data were imported into the immunoSEQ Analyzer and were further analyzed using VDJtools v1.0.7. The paired Wilcoxon signed-rank test was applied to assess differences between patients and controls. TCRdb obtained this table from immuneACCESS and retained in-frame rearrangements with V and J assigned. These tables miss some clones; where compared with another copy, unresolved V genes account for less than half of the shortfall, and the remainder is unexplained. The V and J calls and clone size are taken from that table; D and trimming were inferred from the DNA. Present in this sample are just under 20,000 clones, 70% to 90% of which were seen just once. Around 0.76% of the sample is taken by the ten largest.

The paper as a whole reports these results and caveats: In the sequencing data, TRBV25-01 and TRBV02-01 usage matched the flow-cytometry pattern without reaching statistical significance. The top five TRBV05-01 clones in every sequenced subject were all private clones. Because of the strict matching and exclusion criteria, the study sample was comparatively small, which limits how generalizable the findings are. For the sequencing comparisons, planned one-tailed tests were run on just three Vbeta families that had been chosen in advance. In CD4+ T cells, sequencing confirmed that depressed patients used TRBV05-01 (Vbeta 5.1) more than controls did, with a one-tailed test giving p = 0.040.

V is cut back by 5 bases and J by 2 bases, with 7 bases in the junction unmatched. Measured from the cysteine to the phenylalanine, the CDR3 is 15 residues long. CDR3 DNA is the only sequence kept; it has 45 bases, read in frame from the first base. From the germline V gene, CDR1 is MDHEN and CDR2 is SYDVKM. For sex, age, current smoking status and body mass index, every depressed patient had a pairwise-matched non-depressed control. European descent was reported for all participants. No current or lifetime mood disorder was present in controls, and Quick Inventory of Depressive Symptoms-Self Report scores of 5 or less were recorded for controls. Major medical conditions, Axis I/II comorbidities, regular medication or illicit drug use, and drinking over 100 g alcohol a week were all grounds for excluding any participant. From each participant, roughly 30 ml of peripheral blood was collected into EDTA tubes. Magnetic negative selection with the BD IMag Human CD4 T Lymphocyte Enrichment Set was used to purify CD4+ T cells from thawed PBMCs. Flow cytometry confirmed that the CD4+ enrichment method typically gave roughly 95% purity. A subgroup of roughly five case-control pairs, chosen blind to the chemokine receptor expression and flow-cytometric repertoire skewing results, underwent TCRbeta sequencing. Every blood sample was taken in the morning at 8:00 a.m., and Ficoll-Hypaque gradient centrifugation was used to isolate PBMCs. PBMCs were gradually cooled to -80 degrees C for cryopreservation and then kept in liquid nitrogen until assay.

Concerning this clone itself: Its specific antigen is unknown. No quality values exist for individual bases; no much larger clone is one base distant.

Sequencing used CD4+ T cells from PBMCs. The TCR was taken from a young woman in good health. Recombination joined TRBV28 with TRBJ2-7, with TRBD1 matching 9 junction bases. The nucleotide sequence reads as follows: TGTGCCAGCAGTCACAGGGGGCGCGGAGCCTACGAGCAGTACTTC. Its translation reads: CASSHRGRGAYEQYF. The CDR3, completed at both ends by the reference TRBV28 and TRBJ2-7 genes, gives the full variable domain DVKVTQSSRYLVKRTGEKVFLECVQDMDHENMFWYRQDPGLGLRLIYFSYDVKMKEKGDIPEGYSVSREKKERFSLILESASTNQTSMYLCASSHRGRGAYEQYFGPGTRLTVT.